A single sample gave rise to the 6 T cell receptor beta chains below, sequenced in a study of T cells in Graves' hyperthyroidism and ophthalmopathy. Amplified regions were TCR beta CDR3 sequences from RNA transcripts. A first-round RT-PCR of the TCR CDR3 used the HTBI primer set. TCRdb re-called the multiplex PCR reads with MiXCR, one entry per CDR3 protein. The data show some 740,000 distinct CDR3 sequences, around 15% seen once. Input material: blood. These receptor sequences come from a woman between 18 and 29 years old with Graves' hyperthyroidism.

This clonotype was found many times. CDR3 region: CASSRLAGVDEQYF. In DNA, the CDR3 is TGTGCCAGCAGTCGGCTAGCGGGAGTCGACGAGCAGTACTTC. The genes are TRBV28 and TRBJ2-7, with TRBD2 matching 10 bases. Trimming removed 5 bases from V and 5 bases from J; junction bases left unmatched: 6. The V gene's germline CDR1 is MDHEN and CDR2 SYDVKM. The CDR3 has 14 amino acids.

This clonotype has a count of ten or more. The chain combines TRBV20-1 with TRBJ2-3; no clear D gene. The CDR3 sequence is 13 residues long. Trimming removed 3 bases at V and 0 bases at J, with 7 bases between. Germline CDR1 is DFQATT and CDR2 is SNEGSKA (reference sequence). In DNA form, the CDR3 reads TGCAGTGCTAGTCGTCGCAGCACAGATACGCAGTATTTT. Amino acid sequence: CSASRRSTDTQYF.

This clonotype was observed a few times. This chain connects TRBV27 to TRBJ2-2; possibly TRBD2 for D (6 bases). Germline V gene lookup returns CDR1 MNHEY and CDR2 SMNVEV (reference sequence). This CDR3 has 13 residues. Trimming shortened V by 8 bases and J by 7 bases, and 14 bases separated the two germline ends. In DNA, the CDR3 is TGTGCCAGCGCACCTGCGGGGAACGGGGAGCTGTTTTTT. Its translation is CASAPAGNGELFF.

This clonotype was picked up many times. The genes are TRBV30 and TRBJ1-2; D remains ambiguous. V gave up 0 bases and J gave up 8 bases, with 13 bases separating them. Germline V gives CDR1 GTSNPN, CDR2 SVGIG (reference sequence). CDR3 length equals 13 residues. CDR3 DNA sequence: TGTGCCTGGAGTGTACTAAGGATGGGGGGCTACACCTTC. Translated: CAWSVLRMGGYTF.

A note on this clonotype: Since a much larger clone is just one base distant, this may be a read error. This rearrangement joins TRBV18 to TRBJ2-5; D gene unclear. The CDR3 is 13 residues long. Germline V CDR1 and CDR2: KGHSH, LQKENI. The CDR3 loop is CVSSPSPQETQYF. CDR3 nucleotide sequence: TGTGTCAGCTCACCATCCCCCCAAGAGACCCAGTACTTC. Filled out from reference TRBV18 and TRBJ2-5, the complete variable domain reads NAGVMQNPRHLVRRRGQEARLRCSPMKGHSHVYWYRQLPEEGLKFMVYLQKENIIDESGMPKERFSAEFPKEGPSILRIQQVVRGDSAAYFCVSSPSPQETQYFGPGTRLLVL.

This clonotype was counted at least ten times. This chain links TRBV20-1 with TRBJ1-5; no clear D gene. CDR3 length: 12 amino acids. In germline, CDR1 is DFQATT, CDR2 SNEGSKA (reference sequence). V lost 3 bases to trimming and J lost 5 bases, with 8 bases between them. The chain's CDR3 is CSASGGDQPQHF. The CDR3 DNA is TGCAGTGCTAGCGGAGGAGATCAGCCCCAGCATTTT.